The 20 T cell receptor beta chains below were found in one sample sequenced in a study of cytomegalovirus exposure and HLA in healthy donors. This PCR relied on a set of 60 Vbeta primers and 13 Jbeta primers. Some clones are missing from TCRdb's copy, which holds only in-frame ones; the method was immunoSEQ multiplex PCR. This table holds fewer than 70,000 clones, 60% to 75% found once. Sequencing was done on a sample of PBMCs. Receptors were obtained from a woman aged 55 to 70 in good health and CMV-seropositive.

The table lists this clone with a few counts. In DNA, the CDR3 is TGTGCCAGTAGTATAGATCGACTAGCGGGGGTCAACAATGAGCAGTTCTTC. Translation: CASSIDRLAGVNNEQFF. The chain carries TRBV19 and TRBJ2-1, with 12 bases identical to TRBD2. The CDR3 runs to 17 residues. Germline trimming cut 0 bases from V and 5 bases from J; bases unmatched to any gene: 5. The germline CDR1 and CDR2 sequences are LNHDA and SQIVND (reference sequence).

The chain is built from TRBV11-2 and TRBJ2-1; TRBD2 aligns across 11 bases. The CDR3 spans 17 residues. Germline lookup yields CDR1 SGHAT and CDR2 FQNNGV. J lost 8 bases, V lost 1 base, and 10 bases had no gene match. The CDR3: CASSLVGSGRGRDEQFF. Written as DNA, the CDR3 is TGTGCCAGCAGCTTAGTGGGTAGCGGGAGGGGCCGAGATGAGCAGTTCTTC.

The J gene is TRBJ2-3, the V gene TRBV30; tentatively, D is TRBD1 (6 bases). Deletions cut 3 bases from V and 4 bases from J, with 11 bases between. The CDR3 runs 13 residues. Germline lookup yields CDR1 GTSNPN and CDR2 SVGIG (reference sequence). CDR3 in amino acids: CAWRATGADTQYF. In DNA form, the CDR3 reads TGTGCCTGGAGGGCGACAGGAGCAGATACGCAGTATTTT.

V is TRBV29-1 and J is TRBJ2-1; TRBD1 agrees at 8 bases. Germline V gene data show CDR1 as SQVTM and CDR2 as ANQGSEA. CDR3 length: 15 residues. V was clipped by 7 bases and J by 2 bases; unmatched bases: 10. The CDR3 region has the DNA TGCAGCGGCCGAACGACAGGGGATCCCTACAATGAGCAGTTCTTC. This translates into CSGRTTGDPYNEQFF.

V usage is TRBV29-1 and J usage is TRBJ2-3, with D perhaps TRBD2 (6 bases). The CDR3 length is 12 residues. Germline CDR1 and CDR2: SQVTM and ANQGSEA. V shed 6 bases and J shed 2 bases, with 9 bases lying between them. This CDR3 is CSVGGDTDTQYF. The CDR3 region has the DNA TGCAGCGTCGGGGGAGACACAGATACGCAGTATTTT.

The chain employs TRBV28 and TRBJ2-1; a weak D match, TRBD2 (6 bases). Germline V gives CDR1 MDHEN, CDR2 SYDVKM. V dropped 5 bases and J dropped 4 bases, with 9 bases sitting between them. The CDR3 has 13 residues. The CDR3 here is CASSTEGYNEQFF. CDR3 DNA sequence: TGTGCCAGCAGTACGGAGGGTTACAATGAGCAGTTCTTC.

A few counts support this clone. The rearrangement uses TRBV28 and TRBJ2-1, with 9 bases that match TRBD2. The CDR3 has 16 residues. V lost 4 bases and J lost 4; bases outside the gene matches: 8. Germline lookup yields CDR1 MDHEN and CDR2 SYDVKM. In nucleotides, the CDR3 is TGTGCCAGCAGTTCTGGGGCTAGCGGGGCGTACAATGAGCAGTTCTTC. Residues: CASSSGASGAYNEQFF. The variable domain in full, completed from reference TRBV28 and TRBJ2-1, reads DVKVTQSSRYLVKRTGEKVFLECVQDMDHENMFWYRQDPGLGLRLIYFSYDVKMKEKGDIPEGYSVSREKKERFSLILESASTNQTSMYLCASSSGASGAYNEQFFGPGTRLTVL.

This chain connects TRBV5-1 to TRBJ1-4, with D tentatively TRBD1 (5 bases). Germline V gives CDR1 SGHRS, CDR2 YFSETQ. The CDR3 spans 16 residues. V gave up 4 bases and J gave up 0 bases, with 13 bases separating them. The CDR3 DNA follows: TGCGCCAGCAGCATGATGGGGCCCGCAACTAATGAAAAACTGTTTTTT. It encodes CASSMMGPATNEKLFF.

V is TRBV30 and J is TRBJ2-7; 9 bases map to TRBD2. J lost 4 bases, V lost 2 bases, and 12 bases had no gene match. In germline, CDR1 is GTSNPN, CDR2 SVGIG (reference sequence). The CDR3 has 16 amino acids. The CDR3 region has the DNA TGTGCCTGGAGTCGCCGCGGGAGGGGTGGAGGGTACGAGCAGTACTTC. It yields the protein CAWSRRGRGGGYEQYF. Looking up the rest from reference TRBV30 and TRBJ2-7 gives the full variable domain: SQTIHQWPATLVQPVGSPLSLECTVEGTSNPNLYWYRQAAGRGLQLLFYSVGIGQISSEVPQNLSASRPQDRQFILSSKKLLLSDSGFYLCAWSRRGRGGGYEQYFGPGTRLTVT.

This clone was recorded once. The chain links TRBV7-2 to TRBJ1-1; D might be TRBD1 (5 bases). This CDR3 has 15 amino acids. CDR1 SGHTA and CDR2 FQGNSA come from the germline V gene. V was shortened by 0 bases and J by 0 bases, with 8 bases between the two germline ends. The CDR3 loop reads CASSLAGGLNTEAFF. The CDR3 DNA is TGTGCCAGCAGCTTAGCCGGGGGTTTGAACACTGAAGCTTTCTTT. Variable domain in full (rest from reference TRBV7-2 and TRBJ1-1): GAGVSQSPSNKVTEKGKDVELRCDPISGHTALYWYRQSLGQGLEFLIYFQGNSAPDKSGLPSDRFSAERTGGSVSTLTIQRTQQEDSAVYLCASSLAGGLNTEAFFGQGTRLTVV.

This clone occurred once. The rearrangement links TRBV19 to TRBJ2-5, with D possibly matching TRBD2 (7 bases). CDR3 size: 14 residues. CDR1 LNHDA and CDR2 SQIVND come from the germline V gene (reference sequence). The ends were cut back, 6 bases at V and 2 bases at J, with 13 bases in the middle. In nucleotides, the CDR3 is TGTGCCAGTAGAAGGGGGACTACACAAGAGACCCAGTACTTC. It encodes CASRRGTTQETQYF.

The CDR3, as DNA: TGTGCCTGGAGTGGGCAGTCCCTCTACGAGCAGTACTTC. Translation: CAWSGQSLYEQYF. V usage is TRBV30 and J usage is TRBJ2-7, with D unclear. This CDR3 has 13 residues. Germline CDR1 GTSNPN, CDR2 SVGIG (reference sequence). Between the trimmed V and J ends, which lost 1 base and 3 bases, there was a span of 10 bases. Together with reference TRBV30 and TRBJ2-7, the CDR3 gives the full variable domain: SQTIHQWPATLVQPVGSPLSLECTVEGTSNPNLYWYRQAAGRGLQLLFYSVGIGQISSEVPQNLSASRPQDRQFILSSKKLLLSDSGFYLCAWSGQSLYEQYFGPGTRLTVT.

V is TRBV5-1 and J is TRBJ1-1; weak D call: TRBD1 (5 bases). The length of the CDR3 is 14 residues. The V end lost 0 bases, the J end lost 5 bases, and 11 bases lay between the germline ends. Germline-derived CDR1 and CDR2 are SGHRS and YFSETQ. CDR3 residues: CASSLGQGGTEAFF. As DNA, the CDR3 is TGCGCCAGCAGCTTGGGGCAGGGAGGGACTGAAGCTTTCTTT.

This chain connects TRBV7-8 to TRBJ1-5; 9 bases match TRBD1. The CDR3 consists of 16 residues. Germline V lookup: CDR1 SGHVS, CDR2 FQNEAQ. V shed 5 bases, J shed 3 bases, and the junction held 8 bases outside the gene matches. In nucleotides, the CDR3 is TGTGCCAGCAGCCCCCCCGGGACAGGGTACAATCAGCCCCAGCATTTT. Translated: CASSPPGTGYNQPQHF.

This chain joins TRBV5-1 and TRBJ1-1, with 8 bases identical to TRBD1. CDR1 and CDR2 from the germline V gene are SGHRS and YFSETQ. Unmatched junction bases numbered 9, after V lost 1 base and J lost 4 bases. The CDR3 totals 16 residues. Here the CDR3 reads CASSLSTGVGGTEAFF. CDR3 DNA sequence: TGCGCCAGCAGCTTGTCGACAGGGGTTGGGGGCACTGAAGCTTTCTTT.

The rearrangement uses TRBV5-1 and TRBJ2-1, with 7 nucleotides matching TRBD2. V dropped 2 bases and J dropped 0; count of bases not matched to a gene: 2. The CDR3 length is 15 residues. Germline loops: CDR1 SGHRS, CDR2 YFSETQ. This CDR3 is CASSLAGSSYNEQFF. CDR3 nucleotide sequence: TGCGCCAGCAGCTTAGCGGGGAGCTCCTACAATGAGCAGTTCTTC.

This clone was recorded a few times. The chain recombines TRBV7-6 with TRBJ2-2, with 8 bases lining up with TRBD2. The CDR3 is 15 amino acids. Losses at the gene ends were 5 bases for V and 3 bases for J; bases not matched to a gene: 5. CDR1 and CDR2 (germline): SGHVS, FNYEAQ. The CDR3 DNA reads TGTGCCAGCAGCCCCCGGGGGGGCTACACCGGGGAGCTGTTTTTT. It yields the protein CASSPRGGYTGELFF.

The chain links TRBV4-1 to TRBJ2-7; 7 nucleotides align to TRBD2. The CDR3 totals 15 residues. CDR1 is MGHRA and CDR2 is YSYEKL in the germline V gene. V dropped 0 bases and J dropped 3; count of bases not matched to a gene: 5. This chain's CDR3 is CASSQELAEGYEQYF. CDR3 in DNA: TGCGCCAGCAGCCAAGAGCTAGCGGAGGGCTACGAGCAGTACTTC.

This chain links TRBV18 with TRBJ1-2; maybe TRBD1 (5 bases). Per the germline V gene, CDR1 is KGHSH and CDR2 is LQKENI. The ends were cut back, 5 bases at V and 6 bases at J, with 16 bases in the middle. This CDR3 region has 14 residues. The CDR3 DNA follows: TGTGCCAGCTCATACTTGACAGACAGTGATGGCTACACCTTC. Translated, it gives CASSYLTDSDGYTF. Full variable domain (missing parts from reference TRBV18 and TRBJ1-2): NAGVMQNPRHLVRRRGQEARLRCSPMKGHSHVYWYRQLPEEGLKFMVYLQKENIIDESGMPKERFSAEFPKEGPSILRIQQVVRGDSAAYFCASSYLTDSDGYTFGSGTRLTVV.

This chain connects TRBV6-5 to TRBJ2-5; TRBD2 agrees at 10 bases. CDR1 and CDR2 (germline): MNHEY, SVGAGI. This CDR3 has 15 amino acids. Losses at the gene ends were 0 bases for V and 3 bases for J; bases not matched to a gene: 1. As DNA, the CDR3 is TGTGCCAGCAGTTACTCCCTAGCGGGGGAAGAGACCCAGTACTTC. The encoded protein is CASSYSLAGEETQYF.